This T cell receptor (beta chain) was identified during a study of cytomegalovirus exposure and HLA in healthy donors. Notes on this clone: Its specificity is unknown.

Both 60 Vbeta primers and 13 Jbeta primers went into the PCR. Only in-frame clones appear in the TCRdb table, and some are missing; sequencing was by immunoSEQ multiplex PCR. The sample records 150,000 to 200,000 clones, roughly 13% being singletons. Overall study findings and caveats: Accurate HLA-A and HLA-B prediction from TCR beta sequences was reported for most subjects. Certain sequence variants were highly shared and formed a cluster, and this cluster was likely a sequencing artifact.

Material: PBMCs. This TCR was sampled from a man over 45 in good health and CMV-seropositive.

Here the CDR3 reads CASRIKGSSYNSPLHF. The CDR3 nucleotides read TGTGCAAGTCGCATCAAAGGGAGCTCCTATAATTCACCCCTCCACTTT. The chain employs TRBV12-2 and TRBJ1-6. TRBV12-2 is designated a pseudogene. The CDR3 loop spans 16 amino acids.